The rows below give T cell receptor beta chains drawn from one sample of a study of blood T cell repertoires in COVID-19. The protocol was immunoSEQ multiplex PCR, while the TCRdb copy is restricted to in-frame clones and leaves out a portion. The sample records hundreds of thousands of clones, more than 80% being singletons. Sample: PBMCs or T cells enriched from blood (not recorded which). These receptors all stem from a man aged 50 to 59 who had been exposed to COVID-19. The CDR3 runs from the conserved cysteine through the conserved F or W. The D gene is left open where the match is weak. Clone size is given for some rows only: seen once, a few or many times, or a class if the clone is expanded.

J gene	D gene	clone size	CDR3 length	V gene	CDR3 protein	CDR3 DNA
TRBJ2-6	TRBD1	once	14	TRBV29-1	CSVSGGSGANVLTF	TGCAGCGTCTCAGGGGGCTCTGGGGCCAACGTCCTGACTTTC
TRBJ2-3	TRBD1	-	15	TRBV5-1	CASTTGQGGTDTQYF	TGCGCCAGCACTACCGGACAGGGCGGCACAGATACGCAGTATTTT
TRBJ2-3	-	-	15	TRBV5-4	CASRKWAGSTDTQYF	TGTGCCAGCAGGAAATGGGCGGGGAGCACAGATACGCAGTATTTT
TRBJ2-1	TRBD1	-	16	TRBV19	CASSIFVGQGGNEQFF	TGTGCCAGTAGTATATTCGTCGGACAGGGTGGGAATGAGCAGTTCTTC
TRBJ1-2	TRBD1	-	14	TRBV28	CASSFGDRANGYTF	TGTGCCAGCAGTTTTGGGGACAGGGCGAATGGCTACACCTTC
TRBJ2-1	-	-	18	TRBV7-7	CASSSYPGRAETYNEQFF	TGTGCTAGCAGCTCTTATCCTGGGCGGGCTGAAACCTACAATGAGCAGTTCTTC
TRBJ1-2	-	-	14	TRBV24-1	CATSDSTGPYGYTF	TGTGCCACCAGTGACTCGACAGGCCCCTATGGCTACACCTTC
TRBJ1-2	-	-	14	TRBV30	CAWSVSGAYYGYTF	TGTGCCTGGAGTGTGTCTGGGGCGTACTATGGCTACACCTTC
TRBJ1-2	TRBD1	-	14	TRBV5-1	CASRTGTANLGYTF	TGCGCCAGCAGGACCGGGACAGCGAACCTTGGCTACACCTTC
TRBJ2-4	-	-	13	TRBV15	CATSTVAKNIQYF	TGTGCCACCAGCACCGTAGCCAAAAACATTCAGTACTTC
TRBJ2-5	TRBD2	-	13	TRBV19	CASSILLAETQYF	TGTGCCAGTAGTATACTACTAGCGGAGACCCAGTACTTC
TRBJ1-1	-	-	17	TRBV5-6	CASSLDLGGRRLTEAFF	TGTGCCAGCAGCTTAGACTTGGGAGGACGGCGGCTCACTGAAGCTTTCTTT
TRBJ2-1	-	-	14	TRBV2	CASRHRDFYNEQFF	TGTGCCAGCCGCCACCGGGACTTTTACAATGAGCAGTTCTTC
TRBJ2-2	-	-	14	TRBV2	CASNEGQNTGELFF	TGTGCCAGCAATGAGGGCCAAAACACCGGGGAGCTGTTTTTT
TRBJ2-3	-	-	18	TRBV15	CATSRARAGVSSTDTQYF	TGTGCCACCAGCAGAGCTCGAGCAGGGGTTTCTAGCACAGATACGCAGTATTTT
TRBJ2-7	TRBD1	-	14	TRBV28	CASSLRPTGVEQYF	TGTGCCAGCAGTTTACGGCCGACAGGGGTCGAGCAGTACTTC
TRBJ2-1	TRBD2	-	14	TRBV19	CASSMTRLAREQFF	TGTGCCAGTAGTATGACCCGACTAGCACGCGAGCAGTTCTTC
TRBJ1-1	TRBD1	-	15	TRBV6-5	CASSYDRGLGTEAFF	TGTGCCAGCAGTTATGACAGGGGGCTGGGGACTGAAGCTTTCTTT
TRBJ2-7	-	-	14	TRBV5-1	CASSLSLETYEQYF	TGCGCCAGCAGCTTGAGTCTAGAAACCTACGAGCAGTACTTC
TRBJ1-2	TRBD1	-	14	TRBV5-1	CASSLQGANYGYTF	TGCGCCAGCAGCTTACAGGGGGCGAACTATGGCTACACCTTC
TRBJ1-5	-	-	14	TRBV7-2	CASSLFRVDQPQHF	TGTGCCAGCAGCTTATTCAGGGTCGATCAGCCCCAGCATTTT
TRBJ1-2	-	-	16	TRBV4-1	CASSQDPRDNLYGYTF	TGCGCCAGCAGCCAAGATCCACGGGACAACCTCTATGGCTACACCTTC
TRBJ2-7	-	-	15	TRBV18	CASSPPSRGTYEQYF	TGTGCCAGCTCACCACCCTCCAGGGGAACCTACGAGCAGTACTTC
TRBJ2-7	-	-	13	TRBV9	CASSVTSLSEQYF	TGTGCCAGCAGCGTAACTTCTTTGAGCGAGCAGTACTTC
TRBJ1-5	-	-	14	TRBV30	CAWSVSYRDQPQHF	TGTGCCTGGAGTGTGTCGTACAGAGATCAGCCCCAGCATTTT
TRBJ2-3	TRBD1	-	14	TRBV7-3	CASSIGTVTDTQYF	TGTGCCAGCAGCATCGGGACAGTCACAGATACGCAGTATTTT
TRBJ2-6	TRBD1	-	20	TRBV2	CASNSMGQESLWLGANVLTF	TGTGCCAGCAATAGCATGGGACAGGAATCACTCTGGTTAGGGGCCAACGTCCTGACTTTC
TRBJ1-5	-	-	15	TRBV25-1	CASSENTGNGQPQHF	TGTGCCAGCAGTGAAAACACAGGGAATGGTCAGCCCCAGCATTTT
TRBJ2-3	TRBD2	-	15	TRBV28	CASSSAGGGTDTQYF	TGTGCCAGCAGTTCAGCGGGAGGGGGCACAGATACGCAGTATTTT
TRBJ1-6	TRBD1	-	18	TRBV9	CASSKGQAGSSYNSPLHF	TGTGCCAGCAGTAAGGGACAGGCGGGTAGTTCCTATAATTCACCCCTCCACTTT
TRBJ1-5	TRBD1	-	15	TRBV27	CASSPRGQGNQPQHF	TGTGCCAGCAGTCCCCGAGGACAGGGTAATCAGCCCCAGCATTTT
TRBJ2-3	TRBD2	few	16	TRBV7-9	CASSQISGRSTDTQYF	TGTGCCAGCAGCCAAATTAGCGGGAGGTCGACAGATACGCAGTATTTT
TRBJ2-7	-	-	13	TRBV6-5	CASSYSQNYEQYF	TGTGCCAGCAGTTACTCGCAGAACTACGAGCAGTACTTC
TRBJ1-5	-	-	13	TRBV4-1	CASSQEGRQPQHF	TGCGCCAGCAGCCAAGAGGGGAGGCAGCCCCAGCATTTT
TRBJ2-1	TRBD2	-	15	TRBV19	CASSISSGTHNEQFF	TGTGCCAGTAGTATTTCTAGCGGGACACACAATGAGCAGTTCTTC
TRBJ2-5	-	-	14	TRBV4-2	CASSQVFGVETQYF	TGTGCCAGCAGCCAAGTATTCGGGGTTGAGACCCAGTACTTC